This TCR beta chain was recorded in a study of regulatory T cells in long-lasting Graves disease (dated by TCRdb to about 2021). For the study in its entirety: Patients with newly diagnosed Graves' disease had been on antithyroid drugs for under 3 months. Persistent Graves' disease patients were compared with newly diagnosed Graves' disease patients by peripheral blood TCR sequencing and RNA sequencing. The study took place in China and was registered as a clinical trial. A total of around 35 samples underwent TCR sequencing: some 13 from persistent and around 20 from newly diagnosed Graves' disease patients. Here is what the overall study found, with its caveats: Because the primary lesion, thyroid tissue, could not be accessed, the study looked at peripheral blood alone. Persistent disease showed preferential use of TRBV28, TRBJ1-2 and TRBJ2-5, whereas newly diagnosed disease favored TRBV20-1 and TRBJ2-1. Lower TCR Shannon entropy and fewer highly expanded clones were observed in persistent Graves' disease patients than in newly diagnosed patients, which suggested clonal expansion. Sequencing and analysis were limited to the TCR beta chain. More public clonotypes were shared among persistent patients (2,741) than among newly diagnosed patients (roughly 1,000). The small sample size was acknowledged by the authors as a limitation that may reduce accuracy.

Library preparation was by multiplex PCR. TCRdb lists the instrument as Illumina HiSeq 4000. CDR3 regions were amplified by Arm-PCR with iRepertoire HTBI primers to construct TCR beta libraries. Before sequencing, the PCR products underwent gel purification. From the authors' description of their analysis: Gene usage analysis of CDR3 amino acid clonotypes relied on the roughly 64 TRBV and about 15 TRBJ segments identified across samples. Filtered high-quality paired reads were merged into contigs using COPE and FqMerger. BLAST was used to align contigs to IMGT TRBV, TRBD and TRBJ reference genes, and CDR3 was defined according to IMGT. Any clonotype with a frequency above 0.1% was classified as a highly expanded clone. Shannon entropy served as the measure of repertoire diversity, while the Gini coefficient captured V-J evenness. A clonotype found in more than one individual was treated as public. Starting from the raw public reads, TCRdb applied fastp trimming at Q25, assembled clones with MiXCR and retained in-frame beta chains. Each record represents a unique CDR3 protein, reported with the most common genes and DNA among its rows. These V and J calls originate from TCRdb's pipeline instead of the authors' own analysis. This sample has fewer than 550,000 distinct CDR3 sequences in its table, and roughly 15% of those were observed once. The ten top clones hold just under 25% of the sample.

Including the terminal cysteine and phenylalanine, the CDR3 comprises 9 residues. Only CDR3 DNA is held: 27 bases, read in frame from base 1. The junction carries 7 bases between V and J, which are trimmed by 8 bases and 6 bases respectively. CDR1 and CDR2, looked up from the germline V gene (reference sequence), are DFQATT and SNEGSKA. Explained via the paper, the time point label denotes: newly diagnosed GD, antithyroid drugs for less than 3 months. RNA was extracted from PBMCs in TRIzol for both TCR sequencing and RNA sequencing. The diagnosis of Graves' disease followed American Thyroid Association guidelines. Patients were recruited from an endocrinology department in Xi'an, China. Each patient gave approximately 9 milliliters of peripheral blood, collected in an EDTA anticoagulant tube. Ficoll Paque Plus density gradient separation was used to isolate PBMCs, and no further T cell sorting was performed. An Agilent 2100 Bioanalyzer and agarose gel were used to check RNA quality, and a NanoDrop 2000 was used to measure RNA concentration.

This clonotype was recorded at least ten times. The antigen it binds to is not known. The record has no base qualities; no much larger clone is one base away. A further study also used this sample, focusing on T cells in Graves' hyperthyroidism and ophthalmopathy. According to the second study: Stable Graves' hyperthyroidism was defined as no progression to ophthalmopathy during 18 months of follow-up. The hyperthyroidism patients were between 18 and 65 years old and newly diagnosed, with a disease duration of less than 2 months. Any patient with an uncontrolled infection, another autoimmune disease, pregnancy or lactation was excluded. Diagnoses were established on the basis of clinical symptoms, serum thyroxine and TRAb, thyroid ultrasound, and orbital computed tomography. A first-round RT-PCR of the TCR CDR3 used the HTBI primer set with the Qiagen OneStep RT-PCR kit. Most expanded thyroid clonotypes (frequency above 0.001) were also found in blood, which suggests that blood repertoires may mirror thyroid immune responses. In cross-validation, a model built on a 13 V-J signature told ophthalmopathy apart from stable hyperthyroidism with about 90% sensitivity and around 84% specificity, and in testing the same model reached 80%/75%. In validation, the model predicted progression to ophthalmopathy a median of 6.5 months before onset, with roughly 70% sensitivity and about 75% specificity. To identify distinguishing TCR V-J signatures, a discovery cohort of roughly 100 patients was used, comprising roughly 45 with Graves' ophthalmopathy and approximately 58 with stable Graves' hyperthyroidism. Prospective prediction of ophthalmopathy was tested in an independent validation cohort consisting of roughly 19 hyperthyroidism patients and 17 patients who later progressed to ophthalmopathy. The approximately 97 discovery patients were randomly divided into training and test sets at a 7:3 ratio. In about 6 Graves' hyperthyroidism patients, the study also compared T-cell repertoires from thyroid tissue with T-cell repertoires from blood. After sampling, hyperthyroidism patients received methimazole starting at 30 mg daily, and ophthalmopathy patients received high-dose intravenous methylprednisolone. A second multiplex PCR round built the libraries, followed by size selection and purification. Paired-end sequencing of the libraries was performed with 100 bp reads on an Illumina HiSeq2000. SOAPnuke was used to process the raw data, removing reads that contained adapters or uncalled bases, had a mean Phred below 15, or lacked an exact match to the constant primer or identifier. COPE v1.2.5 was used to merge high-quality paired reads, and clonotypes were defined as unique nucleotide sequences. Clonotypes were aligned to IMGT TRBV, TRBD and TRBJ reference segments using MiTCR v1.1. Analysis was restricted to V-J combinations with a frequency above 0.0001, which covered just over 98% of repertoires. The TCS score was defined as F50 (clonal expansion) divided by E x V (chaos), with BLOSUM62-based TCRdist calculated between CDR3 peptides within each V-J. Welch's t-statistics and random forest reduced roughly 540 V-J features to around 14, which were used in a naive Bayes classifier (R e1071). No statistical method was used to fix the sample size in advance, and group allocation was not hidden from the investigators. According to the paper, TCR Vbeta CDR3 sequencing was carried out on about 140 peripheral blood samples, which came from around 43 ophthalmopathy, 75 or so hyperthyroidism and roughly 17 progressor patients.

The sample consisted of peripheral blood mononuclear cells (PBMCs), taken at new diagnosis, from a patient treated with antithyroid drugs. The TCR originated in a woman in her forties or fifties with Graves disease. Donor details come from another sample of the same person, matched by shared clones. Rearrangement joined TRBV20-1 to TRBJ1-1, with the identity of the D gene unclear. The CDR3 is CSPIAEAFF. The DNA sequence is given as TGCAGTCCTATCGCTGAAGCTTTCTTT.